The TCR beta chain under discussion was sequenced for a study of STAT3 mutations in large granular lymphocyte leukemia (dated by TCRdb to the late 2010s). The study in broad terms: About half of the T-LGLL patients who underwent longitudinal sequencing carried canonical activating STAT3 mutations. Over half of the T-LGLL patients were given one or more immunosuppressive therapy regimens, and 40% of those treated had a hematologic response. Serial deep sequencing of TCRbeta CDR3 and STAT3 was performed in patients with T-cell large granular lymphocyte leukemia to reconstruct clonal hierarchy and dynamics. From an initial cohort of 207 LGL patients, eighteen representative T-LGLL cases were selected for longitudinal TCRbeta and STAT3 sequencing. As controls, the study also included longitudinal sequencing of a couple of patients with natural killer LGL leukemia. Each patient was sequenced at an average of roughly 3.7 time points, ranging from 2 to 8 samplings. General study outcomes and caveats: TCR clonotype switching after therapy was observed in about 35% of the 18 patients, and all newly emerging clones were found to be STAT3 wild type. The burden of the dominant TCR clone was higher than the STAT3 mutant burden in several patients, which suggests that the STAT3 mutation arose secondarily inside a clone that had already expanded. Since codominant clonotypes persisted in some patients, a small but highly pathogenic clone may have gone undetected. Because no samples were available when a clone first appeared, clonal expansion was inferred from samplings taken at other points. All T-LGLL patients had at least one immunodominant TCRbeta clonotype, and roughly half had multiple immunodominant subclonotypes. The linking of therapy response to changes in TCR clonal burden was complicated by variable intervals between samplings and differing treatment regimens.

An Illumina MiSeq was used to sequence the TCRbeta libraries, yielding an average of roughly 41,000 productive templates per sample. Multiplex PCR amplification was used to generate TCRbeta CDR3 libraries with the immunoSEQ assay. The original methods were these. Repertoire diversity was calculated as previously defined, with values near 0 taken to indicate extremely monoclonal samples. In TCRdb, the immuneACCESS table is reduced to in-frame sequences with V and J assigned. These tables do not hold every clone; where another copy was compared, an unresolved V gene accounts for under half, and the others remain unexplained. Clone size and the V and J calls come from that table; the DNA yielded D and trimming. A total of some 13,000 clones appear in this sample, 90% of them only once. In total, the top ten clones hold 33% of the sample. A word on this clone: Its antigen is currently not known. Per-base quality was not reported, and no clone a single base away is much larger than it.

DNA was extracted from blood mononuclear cells, and the same DNA was used for both TCR and STAT3 sequencing. Input material: peripheral blood mononuclear cells. The source of this sequence is a man aged 35 to 55 with T-cell large granular lymphocyte leukemia. Some clones in this sample may be carry-over from other donors' samples. The age is the age at diagnosis.

The CDR3 loop reads CASSQEGGDYEQYF. Here is the DNA: TGCGCCAGCAGCCAAGAGGGGGGGGACTACGAGCAGTACTTC. The receptor chain draws on TRBV4-1 and TRBJ2-7, with 7 bases aligning to TRBD2. The CDR3 runs 14 residues from the cysteine to the phenylalanine. The read is trimmed to its CDR3 DNA, 42 bases read in frame from base 1. The germline V and J ends show losses of 0 bases and 3 bases respectively, and no gene match explains 2 bases of the junction. Via the germline V gene, CDR1 is MGHRA and CDR2 YSYEKL.